The source of this T cell receptor (beta chain) is a study of glioma-infiltrating T cells. This clonotype was counted many times. The antigen is undetermined. Overall study findings and caveats: Gliomas, especially low-grade, showed above-expected tissue-blood divergence; non-neoplastic patients showed below.

The iRepertoire nested amplicon-rescue multiplex PCR amplified TCR alpha and beta CDR3s from RNA. TCRdb called the multiplex PCR reads again in MiXCR, with one record for every CDR3 protein. The sample consists of more than 90,000 distinct CDR3 sequences, roughly 37% of them appearing once. The germline CDR1 and CDR2 sequences are SGHTA and FQGTGA. Trimming pared 4 bases from V and 6 bases from J, leaving 13 bases between. The CDR3 length is 14 residues. The sample comprised glioma tissue, nonneoplastic brain tissue, or PBMCs (not recorded which). The source is a human donor with low-grade glioma or glioblastoma, undergoing nonglioma brain surgery, or in good health (not recorded which). The chain is built from TRBV7-3 and TRBJ2-1; D is perhaps TRBD2 (5 bases). For the CDR3, the DNA is TGTGCCAGCAGCTCTAGAACTAGAACCAATGAGCAGTTCTTC. This sequence encodes CASSSRTRTNEQFF. Together with reference TRBV7-3 and TRBJ2-1, the CDR3 gives the full variable domain: GAGVSQTPSNKVTEKGKYVELRCDPISGHTALYWYRQSLGQGPEFLIYFQGTGAADDSGLPNDRFFAVRPEGSVSTLKIQRTERGDSAVYLCASSSRTRTNEQFFGPGTRLTVL.